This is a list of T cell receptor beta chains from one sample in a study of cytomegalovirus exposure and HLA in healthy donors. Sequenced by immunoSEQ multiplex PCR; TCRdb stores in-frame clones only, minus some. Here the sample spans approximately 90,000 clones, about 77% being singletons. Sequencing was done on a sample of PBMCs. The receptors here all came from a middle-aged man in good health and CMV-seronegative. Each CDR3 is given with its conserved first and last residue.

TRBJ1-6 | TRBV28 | CASSTGTGQSPLHF
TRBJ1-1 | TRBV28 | CATPIVGDTEAFF
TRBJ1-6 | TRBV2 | CASRPGTGYNSPLHF
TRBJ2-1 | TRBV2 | CASSEGVRAIAGAFYNEQFF
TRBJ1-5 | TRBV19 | CASTDRGHQPQHF
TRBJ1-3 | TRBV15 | CATSRDQSGSGNTIYF
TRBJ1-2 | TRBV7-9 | CASSPIGGGYGYTF
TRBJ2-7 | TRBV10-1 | CASSEGTAGGEQYF
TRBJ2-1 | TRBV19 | CASSSPTGGRNEQFF
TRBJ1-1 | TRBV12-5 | CASGLVLSPTGGQNTEAFF
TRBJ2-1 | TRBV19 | CASTRERGEQFF
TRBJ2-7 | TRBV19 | CASGTLAAREQYF
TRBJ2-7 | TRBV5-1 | CASRDRVDEQYF
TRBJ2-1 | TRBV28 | CASSGPTGLAGYNEQFF
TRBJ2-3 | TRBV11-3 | CASSLGRDFTDTQYF
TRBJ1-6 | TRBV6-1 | CASSGEGGPNSPLHF
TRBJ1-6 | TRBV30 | CAWSVGVGTYSLSYNSPLHF
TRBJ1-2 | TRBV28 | CASGPGQGLGYTF
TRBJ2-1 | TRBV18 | CASSPSSGRSVYNEQFF
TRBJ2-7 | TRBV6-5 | CASRPGHRTTYEQYF
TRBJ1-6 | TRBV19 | CASSINRGQSPLHF
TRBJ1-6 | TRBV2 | CASSARSGRGQSPLHF
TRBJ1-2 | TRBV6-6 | CASSAPDRGVLGYTF
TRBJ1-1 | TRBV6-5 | CASRSLGVDTEAFF
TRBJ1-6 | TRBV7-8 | CASSLDSGRDSLHF
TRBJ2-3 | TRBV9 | CASSAVGLAPDTQYF
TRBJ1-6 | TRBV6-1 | CASSEKVGASSYNSPLHF
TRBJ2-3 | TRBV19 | CASSIGASGEASTDTQYF
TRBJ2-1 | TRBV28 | CASSRDTGKEQFF
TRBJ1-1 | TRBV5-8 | CASQGAMNTEAFF
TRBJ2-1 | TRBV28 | CASSLFRTGRNEQFF
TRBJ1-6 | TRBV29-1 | CSVATDNSPLHF
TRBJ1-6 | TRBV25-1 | CASSEAGRVSPLHF
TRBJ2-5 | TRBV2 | CASDRDREETQYF
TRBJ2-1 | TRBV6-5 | CASSYPDNEQFF
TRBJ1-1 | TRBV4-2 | CASSLVGVEGPEAFF
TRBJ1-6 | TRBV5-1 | CASSLEGGYNSPLHF
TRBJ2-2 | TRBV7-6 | CASSTGTANTGELFF
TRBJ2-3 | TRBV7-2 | CASSFSTDTQYF
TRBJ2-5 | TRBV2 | CASRYRVFETQYF
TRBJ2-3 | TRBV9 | CASSVAGATDTQYF
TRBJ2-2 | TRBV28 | CASSTPEGLSGELFF
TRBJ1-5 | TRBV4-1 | CASSLTGSNQPQHF
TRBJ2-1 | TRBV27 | CASSLGTPNLGSYNEQFF